A selection of T cell receptor beta chains follows, all from one sample in a study of T cell responses to AZD1222 COVID-19 vaccine. Data came from immunoSEQ multiplex PCR; TCRdb stores just in-frame clones and leaves some out. The data show approximately 120,000 clones, with approximately 85% seen just once and around 4.4% held by the top ten. This specimen was peripheral blood, taken 28 days after the second AZD1222 dose. These receptors all come from an adult who received the AZD1222 COVID-19 vaccine. Each CDR3 is given with its conserved first and last residue. The D gene is left open where the match is weak. Clone size, where shown, is once, few, many, or a class for clones that have expanded.

J gene | V gene | clone size | CDR3 length | D gene | CDR3 protein | CDR3 DNA
TRBJ2-1 | TRBV13 | many | 16 | NA | CASSLEGDPLHNEQFF | TGTGCCAGCAGCTTAGAAGGTGACCCCCTACACAATGAGCAGTTCTTC
TRBJ2-5 | TRBV5-1 | NA | 12 | NA | CASSLALETQYF | TGCGCCAGCAGCTTGGCATTGGAGACCCAGTACTTC
TRBJ1-1 | TRBV5-1 | NA | 15 | NA | CASFSEAAVNTEAFF | TGCGCCAGTTTTAGCGAAGCAGCAGTGAACACTGAAGCTTTCTTT
TRBJ2-2 | TRBV7-7 | NA | 17 | TRBD1 | CASSSQTGQWNTGELFF | TGTGCCAGCAGCTCCCAAACGGGACAGTGGAACACCGGGGAGCTGTTTTTT
TRBJ2-4 | TRBV18 | NA | 19 | NA | CASSPPVGREGLAKNIQYF | TGTGCCAGCTCACCACCAGTTGGTCGAGAGGGGCTTGCCAAAAACATTCAGTACTTC
TRBJ2-7 | TRBV24-1 | few | 11 | NA | CATSDSYEQYF | TGTGCCACCAGTGATTCCTACGAGCAGTACTTC
TRBJ2-6 | TRBV5-4 | NA | 16 | TRBD2 | CASSPRTGGGANVLTF | TGTGCCAGCAGCCCCCGGACGGGGGGAGGGGCCAACGTCCTGACTTTC
TRBJ2-3 | TRBV5-4 | once | 15 | TRBD2 | CASSRTSGVADTQYF | TGTGCCAGCAGCCGGACTAGCGGGGTAGCAGATACGCAGTATTTT
TRBJ2-1 | TRBV6-5 | NA | 12 | NA | CASRPMESEQFF | TGTGCCAGCAGACCCATGGAAAGTGAGCAGTTCTTC
TRBJ1-2 | TRBV24-1 | NA | 17 | NA | CATSVRQGPAKNYGYTF | TGTGCCACCAGTGTGAGGCAGGGGCCCGCAAAAAACTATGGCTACACCTTC
TRBJ2-5 | TRBV5-1 | NA | 13 | TRBD1 | CASSIDRDGTQYF | TGCGCCAGCAGCATTGACAGGGACGGGACCCAGTACTTC
TRBJ2-5 | TRBV20-1 | NA | 10 | NA | CSARQETQYF | TGCAGTGCCCGGCAGGAGACCCAGTACTTC
TRBJ1-2 | TRBV9 | NA | 13 | NA | CASRPRANYGYTF | TGTGCCAGCAGGCCCCGAGCTAACTATGGCTACACCTTC
TRBJ2-7 | TRBV6-5 | NA | 14 | NA | CASSYGREFYEQYF | TGTGCCAGCAGTTACGGCAGGGAATTCTACGAGCAGTACTTC
TRBJ1-6 | TRBV7-8 | few | 15 | NA | CASSYPGRTNSPLHF | TGTGCCAGCAGCTACCCGGGACGGACTAATTCACCCCTCCACTTT
TRBJ1-1 | TRBV3-1/TRBV3-2 | NA | 15 | NA | CASSQADTGNTEAFF | TGTGCCAGCAGCCAAGCGGACACGGGGAACACTGAAGCTTTCTTT
TRBJ2-5 | TRBV29-1 | NA | 10 | TRBD2 | CSVGGGTQYF | TGCAGCGTAGGCGGGGGAACCCAGTACTTC
TRBJ1-1 | TRBV10-3 | NA | 16 | NA | CAIGINRGSTDTEAFF | TGTGCCATCGGGATTAATAGGGGATCGACGGACACTGAAGCTTTCTTT
TRBJ2-1 | TRBV20-1 | NA | 11 | NA | CSARSSREQFF | TGCAGTGCTAGATCCAGTCGTGAGCAGTTCTTC
TRBJ1-4 | TRBV4-1 | NA | 16 | TRBD1 | CASSQESQGPNEKLFF | TGCGCCAGCAGCCAAGAATCACAGGGGCCTAATGAAAAACTGTTTTTT
TRBJ2-3 | TRBV6-2/TRBV6-3 | NA | 16 | NA | CASSHRVRGYTDTQYF | TGTGCCAGCAGCCACAGGGTGCGGGGGTACACAGATACGCAGTATTTT
TRBJ1-4 | TRBV6-5 | NA | 14 | NA | CASSYIQPNEKLFF | TGTGCCAGCAGTTACATACAGCCCAATGAAAAACTGTTTTTT
TRBJ2-7 | TRBV7-9 | NA | 12 | NA | CASSSGFYEQYF | TGTGCCAGCAGCTCCGGATTCTACGAGCAGTACTTC
TRBJ1-6 | TRBV18 | NA | 17 | NA | CASSPVVRKRDNSPLHF | TGTGCCAGCTCACCAGTCGTTCGGAAGCGAGATAATTCACCCCTCCACTTT
TRBJ1-1 | TRBV27 | NA | 12 | TRBD1 | CATRQGTGVSFF | TGTGCCACGAGACAGGGGACAGGAGTATCATTCTTT
TRBJ1-2 | TRBV28 | NA | 20 | NA | CASTWSPDRWESYTNYGYTF | TGTGCCAGCACTTGGAGCCCTGATAGGTGGGAAAGCTATACTAACTATGGCTACACCTTC
TRBJ1-2 | TRBV7-9 | once | 14 | TRBD1 | CASSMDRTYYGYTF | TGTGCCAGCAGCATGGACAGGACGTACTATGGCTACACCTTC